This T cell receptor beta chain was obtained from a study of neurological immune-mediated disorders (dated by TCRdb to between 2019 and 2020). Regarding the complete study: Of the approximately 34 multiple sclerosis patients, 31 had relapsing-remitting MS and 3 had secondary progressive MS. Longitudinal samples, technical triplicates and paired sorted CD4+ and CD8+ T-cell subsets, alongside PBMC samples, were included among the roughly 96 TCR-beta libraries. The cohort included 60 to 70 subjects: some 14 with HAM/TSP, around 34 with multiple sclerosis, and roughly 20 healthy controls. Peripheral blood TCR-beta repertoires from HTLV-I-associated myelopathy (HAM/TSP) patients, multiple sclerosis patients and healthy controls were compared by UMI-based sequencing.

Reading the germline V gene gives CDR1 SGHTA and CDR2 FQGNSA. V loses 4 bases at its end and J loses 2 bases; junction bases beyond the gene matches: 5. The CDR3 starts with the cysteine, ends with the phenylalanine, and has 14 residues. The DNA shown is the 42-base CDR3, in frame from base 1. Unsorted PBMC libraries were generated from 2 million PBMCs stored in RNAlater at -80 °C until RNA extraction. Multiple sclerosis patients were enrolled in a US clinical protocol evaluating disease progression by magnetic resonance imaging. Peripheral blood was subjected to Ficoll-Hypaque density gradient centrifugation to isolate PBMCs, which were then cryopreserved in liquid nitrogen. This clonotype was picked up many times. Its cognate antigen has yet to be identified. No base-level quality is on record; no much larger clone is a single base apart. Summary of the overall study and its limitations: Phylogenetic analysis grouped repertoires from 18 of 34 MS patients into a cluster of related CDR3 sequences, suggesting a possible repertoire-level signature. No identical CDR3 amino acid sequences were found to be shared among expanded clones across subjects, suggesting that TCR-beta repertoires were private in all groups. The MS cluster was not associated with any clinical or MRI features, and the authors stated that larger cohorts are needed. TCR clonal expansion was greatest in HAM/TSP patients and smallest in MS patients, who ranked below even healthy controls.

cDNA synthesis used template-switch 5'RACE with a primer carrying a 10-nucleotide random unique molecular identifier tagging each TCR transcript. Every sequencing run yielded over 190 million TCR-beta sequences covering 15-18 subjects. The RNeasy kit was used to extract total RNA. The KAPA Real-time Library Amplification kit was used to amplify TCR-beta VDJ regions with primers targeting the TCR constant region and the 5'RACE anchor. Sample indexes and Illumina adaptors were added in a first PCR, after which library yield was increased in a second PCR. After Ampure bead purification, the roughly 650 bp TCR product was size-selected on a 2% E-gel SizeSelection system. Library quality was checked on a Bioanalyzer, concentration was measured with Qubit, and libraries were quantified with the Kapa Library Quantification kit before pooling. Paired-end 2 x 150 bp sequencing of the libraries was performed on an Illumina HiSeq 2500. To increase sequence diversity, about 23-32% phiX was spiked into each library pool. The source study handled its data this way. Quality-filtered reads were processed with the UMI-based MiGEC pipeline, and over 85% of raw TCR sequences were removed by the MiGEC pipeline during error correction. VDJ genes were aligned to IMGT germline references, and clonotypes were defined by unique CDR3 amino acid sequence plus V-J genes. Clonal expansion, Shannon diversity and CDR3 relatedness were evaluated with VDJtools (CalcPairwiseDistances, ClusterSamples), while phylogenetic trees were built in CLCbio workbench. Using coefficient-of-variation modelling across technical triplicates, the study counted a clone as expanded if it had at least 8 unique UMIs. TCRdb reprocessed the public reads (quality trimming at Q25 with fastp, clone calling with MiXCR) and kept in-frame beta chains. Each record represents a unique CDR3 protein, reported with the most common genes and DNA among its rows. TCRdb's processing, not the authors', yielded these V and J calls. The sample table shows 90,000 to 150,000 distinct CDR3 sequences, and approximately 3.2% are seen once. The ten largest clones represent 1.3% of the sample.

The sequence links TRBV7-2 to TRBJ2-7; 7 bases in the junction line up with TRBD1. The sequence derives from a woman aged 25 to 39 with multiple sclerosis. Sequencing was performed on PBMCs. The CDR3 is CASSYDRATYEQYF. The DNA reads as follows: TGTGCCAGCAGCTACGACAGGGCCACCTACGAGCAGTACTTC. When the CDR3 is completed using the reference TRBV7-2 and TRBJ2-7 genes on either side, the full variable domain is GAGVSQSPSNKVTEKGKDVELRCDPISGHTALYWYRQSLGQGLEFLIYFQGNSAPDKSGLPSDRFSAERTGGSVSTLTIQRTQQEDSAVYLCASSYDRATYEQYFGPGTRLTVT.